The 2 T cell receptor beta chains in this list originate from one sample, sequenced in a study of beta chain features in type 1 diabetes (dated by TCRdb to the late 2010s). The investigation overall reported the following: A moderate but significant shortening of TCRB CDR3 length was observed in type 1 diabetes patients in all four CD4+ subsets.

Their antigens are not known. Library generation was performed with the immunoSEQ multiplex PCR assay. The High Capacity cDNA Reverse Transcription Kit was used to reverse transcribe all of the isolated RNA, meaning that expressed TCRB transcripts were what got sequenced. The table was pulled from immuneACCESS by TCRdb, which kept in-frame rearrangements only. Such tables lose some clones; where checked, under half of the loss comes from unresolved V genes, and the rest has no known cause. The sample contains hundreds of thousands of clones, about an eighth of them found a single time. The leading ten clones occupy less than 0.025% of the sample. The sequenced material came from naive CD4+ T cells from blood. Sample cell subset or site, as interpreted from the label and publication: true naive CD4+ T cells. The receptors stem from a man aged 18 to 29 with type 1 diabetes.

A few counts support this clone. The rearrangement joins TRBV29-1 to TRBJ2-5; possible D gene TRBD1, 6 bases. CDR3 length: 14 residues. V dropped 7 bases and J dropped 2 bases, with 17 bases sitting between them. Looked up from germline, CDR1 is SQVTM and CDR2 is ANQGSEA. CDR3 sequence reads: CSAAFLQGQETQYF. Written as DNA, the CDR3 is TGCAGCGCCGCCTTTCTACAGGGACAAGAGACCCAGTACTTC.

The gene calls are TRBV7-8 and TRBJ2-2, with D hard to call. The length of the CDR3 is 14 residues. With 7 bases removed from V and 5 bases from J, the gap between germline ends came to 14 bases. Looked up from germline, CDR1 is SGHVS and CDR2 is FQNEAQ. CDR3 bases: TGTGCCAGCACCGCCCGGGTGGGGACCGGGGAGCTGTTTTTT. Translating it yields CASTARVGTGELFF.